This TCR beta chain was captured by sequencing in a study of blood T cell repertoires in COVID-19. Turning to the study itself: COVID-19 samples from acute and convalescent phases originated in the United States, Italy and Spain.

Per the original data handling: Nucleated cell number was recorded as an estimate derived from reference gene primer amplification. Data came from immunoSEQ multiplex PCR; TCRdb stores just in-frame clones and leaves some out. The V and J calls and clone size were taken over from that table, and D and trimming were inferred from the DNA. The repertoire holds about 300,000 clones, with about 85% as singletons. This clone has just one count. Material: PBMCs or T cells enriched from blood (not recorded which). The source of this sequence is a woman between 25 and 40 years old who had recovered from COVID-19.

The CDR3 DNA reads as TGTGCCAGCAGCCAAACCCGGGGGTCGAATTCACCCCTCCACTTT. Protein product: CASSQTRGSNSPLHF. The chain recombines TRBV3-1 (or the pseudogene TRBV3-2) with TRBJ1-6; possible D gene TRBD1, 5 bases. This CDR3 spans 15 amino acids. Germline V gene data show CDR1 as LGHDT and CDR2 as YNNKEL (reference sequence). Trimming took 2 bases from V and 7 from J, leaving 12 bases between them.